This T cell receptor beta chain was retrieved from a study of blood T cell repertoires in COVID-19. Study as a whole: Sites across the United States, Italy and Spain contributed samples from acute and convalescent COVID-19. T cells, B-cell-depleted T cells, or PBMCs supplied cDNA or gDNA.

The CDR3 covers 15 residues. Germline CDR1 and CDR2: MNHEY and SVGAGI. V was shortened by 0 bases and J by 2 bases, with 11 bases between the two germline ends. Authors' processing steps: The authors estimated nucleated cell counts from reference gene primer amplification. Sequenced by immunoSEQ multiplex PCR; TCRdb stores in-frame clones only, minus some. Clone size and V and J calls were adopted from that table, with D and trimming inferred from the DNA. The sample includes approximately 190,000 clones, around four fifths of them seen just once. Material: peripheral blood. The chain is built from TRBV6-5 and TRBJ2-7; D ambiguous. The sequence derives from a man aged 25-45 years with active or convalescent COVID-19. CDR3 in amino acids: CASSYSTQAPYEQYF. CDR3 DNA sequence: TGTGCCAGCAGTTACTCGACCCAGGCGCCCTACGAGCAGTACTTC.